The 30 T cell receptor beta chains reported below all come from one sample, sequenced in a study of cytomegalovirus exposure and HLA in healthy donors. The PCR contained 60 Vbeta and 13 Jbeta primers. Sequencing was performed with immunoSEQ multiplex PCR; in TCRdb, only in-frame clones are kept and a portion is missing. The specimen's table records about 150,000 clones. Sequencing used PBMCs. Receptors were obtained from a woman aged 45 to 65 in good health and CMV-seronegative.

The chain recombines TRBV5-4 with TRBJ2-1; TRBD2 matches at 8 bases. Looked up from germline, CDR1 is SGHNT and CDR2 is YYREEE (reference sequence). The CDR3 contains 15 residues. V was clipped by 1 base and J by 4 bases; unmatched bases: 4. The CDR3 nucleotides are TGTGCCAGCAGCTTGCTGAGCGGGGGTTACAATGAGCAGTTCTTC. Protein product: CASSLLSGGYNEQFF.

This rearrangement joins TRBV27 to TRBJ2-7, with TRBD2 matching over 7 bases. This CDR3 contains 15 residues. The germline gives CDR1 MNHEY, CDR2 SMNVEV (reference sequence). The V gene end was trimmed by 6 bases and the J gene end by 3 bases; junction bases not matched to a gene: 11. The CDR3: CASSYLRGRGYEQYF. Written as DNA, the CDR3 is TGTGCCAGCAGCTACCTTCGCGGGAGAGGCTACGAGCAGTACTTC.

J is TRBJ1-4 and V is TRBV4-1, with D unclear. CDR1 and CDR2 (germline): MGHRA, YSYEKL. The length of the CDR3 is 16 residues. V gave up 4 bases and J gave up 3 bases, with 15 bases separating them. The CDR3 sequence is CASSPGNRYANEKLFF. DNA of the CDR3: TGCGCCAGCAGCCCCGGGAATCGTTACGCTAATGAAAAACTGTTTTTT.

This chain joins TRBV11-3 and TRBJ2-3; the D gene is possibly TRBD1 (6 bases). This CDR3 is 16 amino acids long. CDR1 is SGHNT, CDR2 YENEEA, per germline. Trimming removed 5 bases from V and 0 bases from J, with 15 bases in between. CDR3: CASSPGQFPSTDTQYF. Written as DNA, the CDR3 is TGTGCCAGCAGCCCCGGACAGTTTCCTAGCACAGATACGCAGTATTTT.

The rearrangement links TRBV2 to TRBJ1-5; 8 bases fit TRBD1. CDR1 and CDR2 from the germline V gene are SNHLY and FYNNEI. There are 15 residues in the CDR3. The J segment lost 4 bases and the V segment lost 4 bases, leaving 6 bases of the junction unmatched. The CDR3 loop is CASSADRGENQPQHF. The CDR3 DNA is TGTGCCAGCAGTGCAGACAGGGGAGAGAATCAGCCCCAGCATTTT. Variable domain in full (rest from reference TRBV2 and TRBJ1-5): EPEVTQTPSHQVTQMGQEVILRCVPISNHLYFYWYRQILGQKVEFLVSFYNNEISEKSEIFDDQFSVERPDGSNFTLKIRSTKLEDSAMYFCASSADRGENQPQHFGDGTRLSIL.

The CDR3 reads CASSLEGGVNTEAFF. As DNA, the CDR3 is TGCGCCAGCAGCTTGGAGGGAGGGGTGAACACTGAAGCTTTCTTT. The chain couples TRBV5-1 to TRBJ1-1; the D gene is possibly TRBD1 (5 bases). The V end was cut by 0 bases, the J end by 0 bases, with 9 bases between. The CDR3 is 15 amino acids. The germline gives CDR1 SGHRS, CDR2 YFSETQ.

The gene calls are TRBV5-1 and TRBJ2-1; maybe TRBD1 (5 bases). CDR1 and CDR2 (germline): SGHRS, YFSETQ. With 4 bases removed from V and 3 bases from J, the gap between germline ends came to 14 bases. This CDR3 has 15 amino acids. For the CDR3, the DNA is TGCGCCAGCAGCCTTACGCAAGGGGACTACAATGAGCAGTTCTTC. Its protein product is CASSLTQGDYNEQFF.

The rearrangement uses TRBV5-8 and TRBJ2-7; D remains unclear. In germline, CDR1 is SGHTS, CDR2 YDEGEE. This CDR3 spans 16 amino acids. V was clipped by 1 base and J by 3 bases, with 17 bases between them. The CDR3 protein is CASSLQTTYSLYEQYF. Written as DNA, the CDR3 is TGTGCCAGCAGCTTGCAAACGACGTATAGCCTCTACGAGCAGTACTTC.

The rearrangement links TRBV7-9 to TRBJ2-5; weak D call: TRBD2 (5 bases). The CDR3 extends over 13 amino acids. Germline V lookup: CDR1 SEHNR, CDR2 FQNEAQ (reference sequence). Trimming left V 5 bases short and J 8 bases short, with 15 bases between. As DNA, the CDR3 is TGTGCCAGCAGCGAGAGCGGTCCGAGAACCCAGTACTTC. This sequence encodes CASSESGPRTQYF. The whole variable domain, remainder taken from reference TRBV7-9 and TRBJ2-5, is DTGVSQNPRHKITKRGQNVTFRCDPISEHNRLYWYRQTLGQGPEFLTYFQNEAQLEKSRLLSDRFSAERPKGSFSTLEIQRTEQGDSAMYLCASSESGPRTQYFGPGTRLLVL.

This rearrangement joins TRBV5-1 to TRBJ1-1; D unresolved. The germline gives CDR1 SGHRS, CDR2 YFSETQ. V was pared by 3 bases and J by 0 bases, with 6 bases between. This CDR3 region has 13 residues. The CDR3 nucleotides read TGCGCCAGCAGCTCGGGAATGAACACTGAAGCTTTCTTT. Its translation is CASSSGMNTEAFF. Using reference TRBV5-1 and TRBJ1-1 for the parts outside the CDR3, the full variable domain is KAGVTQTPRYLIKTRGQQVTLSCSPISGHRSVSWYQQTPGQGLQFLFEYFSETQRNKGNFPGRFSGRQFSNSRSEMNVSTLELGDSALYLCASSSGMNTEAFFGQGTRLTVV.

The rearrangement links TRBV27 to TRBJ1-4; D unclear. This CDR3 contains 13 residues. Deletions cut 3 bases from V and 8 bases from J, with 10 bases between. Germline V gives CDR1 MNHEY, CDR2 SMNVEV (reference sequence). In DNA form, the CDR3 reads TGTGCCAGCAGTTTTTACGGGGAGGAAAAACTGTTTTTT. Amino acids: CASSFYGEEKLFF.

This rearrangement joins TRBV13 to TRBJ2-6; perhaps TRBD1 as D (5 bases). The CDR3 has 14 residues. Germline CDR1 is PRHDT and CDR2 is FYEKMQ (reference sequence). V shed 2 bases and J shed 4 bases, with 6 bases lying between them. The CDR3 DNA reads TGTGCCAGCAGCTTAAGGACAGGGGCCAACGTCCTGACTTTC. It codes for CASSLRTGANVLTF. Combining the CDR3 with reference TRBV13 and TRBJ2-6 gives the whole variable domain AAGVIQSPRHLIKEKRETATLKCYPIPRHDTVYWYQQGPGQDPQFLISFYEKMQSDKGSIPDRFSAQQFSDYHSELNMSSLELGDSALYFCASSLRTGANVLTFGAGSRLTVL.

As for this clone: A read error may produce the germline difference seen at one junction end. This rearrangement joins TRBV6-4 to TRBJ1-6; D ambiguous. Germline lookup yields CDR1 MRHNA and CDR2 SNTAGT. The CDR3 is made up of 14 amino acids. The CDR3 spells CASSENSFNSPLHF. CDR3 bases: TGTGCCAGCAGCGAGAATTCCTTTAATTCACCCCTCCACTTT.

The genes are TRBV6-5 and TRBJ2-7; D gene uncertain. The CDR3 has 14 residues. Trimming removed 8 bases at V and 2 bases at J, with 16 bases between. Germline assignment: CDR1 MNHEY and CDR2 SVGAGI. CDR3 DNA: TGTGCCAGCTCACTGGCGGCGGTGGCCTACGAGCAGTACTTC. Translation gives CASSLAAVAYEQYF.

The chain links TRBV19 to TRBJ1-1, with 7 bases matching TRBD1. The ends lost 6 bases at V and 4 bases at J; junction bases unmatched: 8. CDR1 is LNHDA, CDR2 SQIVND, per germline (reference sequence). This CDR3 contains 14 residues. The CDR3 bases are TGTGCCAGTAGCCCAAGGAGGGGGCTCACTGAAGCTTTCTTT. Protein product: CASSPRRGLTEAFF. The full variable domain, completed using reference TRBV19 and TRBJ1-1, is DGGITQSPKYLFRKEGQNVTLSCEQNLNHDAMYWYRQDPGQGLRLIYYSQIVNDFQKGDIAEGYSVSREKKESFPLTVTSAQKNPTAFYLCASSPRRGLTEAFFGQGTRLTVV.

This chain connects TRBV9 to TRBJ2-1; TRBD1 matches at 10 bases. CDR1 SGDLS and CDR2 YYNGEE come from the germline V gene. The length of the CDR3 is 15 residues. J was trimmed by 15 bases and V by 4 bases; bases with no gene match: 16. Here the CDR3 reads CASSPTLHPGQGMFF. The CDR3 DNA follows: TGTGCCAGCAGCCCAACCCTCCATCCGGGACAGGGGATGTTCTTC.

The genes are TRBV5-6 and TRBJ2-7, with TRBD1 matching over 7 bases. Unmatched junction bases numbered 7, after V lost 4 bases and J lost 9 bases. Germline V gene lookup returns CDR1 SGHDT and CDR2 YYEEEE. The CDR3 has 12 residues. CDR3 in DNA: TGTGCCAGCAGCCGGGACAGCCCTGGGCAGTACTTC. As protein: CASSRDSPGQYF.

The chain combines TRBV16 with TRBJ1-3, with a possible D match to TRBD1 (5 bases). V lost 1 base, J lost 0 bases, and 13 bases lay in between. This CDR3 has 17 amino acids. Germline CDR1 is KGHSY and CDR2 is FQNENV. The CDR3 protein is CASSQYFTGTSGNTIYF. The CDR3 DNA reads as TGTGCCAGCAGCCAATACTTCACAGGCACCTCTGGAAACACCATATATTTT. Full variable domain (missing parts from reference TRBV16 and TRBJ1-3): GEEVAQTPKHLVRGEGQKAKLYCAPIKGHSYVFWYQQVLKNEFKFLISFQNENVFDETGMPKERFSAKCLPNSPCSLEIQATKLEDSAVYFCASSQYFTGTSGNTIYFGEGSWLTVV.

The CDR3 loop reads CASSPRGGETQYF. CDR3 DNA: TGTGCCAGCAGCCCGAGAGGAGGGGAGACCCAGTACTTC. This chain joins TRBV9 and TRBJ2-5; D possibly corresponds to TRBD2 (6 bases). The CDR3 sequence is 13 residues long. The germline V gene has CDR1 SGDLS and CDR2 YYNGEE. V gave up 4 bases and J gave up 5 bases, with 12 bases separating them. Based on the CDR3 plus reference TRBV9 and TRBJ2-5, the full variable domain is DSGVTQTPKHLITATGQRVTLRCSPRSGDLSVYWYQQSLDQGLQFLIQYYNGEERAKGNILERFSAQQFPDLHSELNLSSLELGDSALYFCASSPRGGETQYFGPGTRLLVL.

The chain uses TRBV4-2 and TRBJ2-7; TRBD2 aligns across 10 bases. The V segment lost 2 bases and the J segment 3 bases; nucleotides outside the gene matches: 10. Germline V gene data show CDR1 as LGHNA and CDR2 as YNFKEQ. This CDR3 has 17 residues. As DNA, the CDR3 is TGTGCCAGCAGCCAAAGCCTCAAGGGACTAGCGCTCTACGAGCAGTACTTC. It is translated as CASSQSLKGLALYEQYF.

DNA of the CDR3: TGCAGCGTCCCACAGGGAAGAATGAACACTGAAGCTTTCTTT. It is translated as CSVPQGRMNTEAFF. The gene calls are TRBV29-1 and TRBJ1-1; D is possibly TRBD1 (6 bases). The length of the CDR3 is 14 residues. V was cut by 6 bases and J by 0 bases, with 14 bases left in between. Per germline, CDR1 SQVTM and CDR2 ANQGSEA.

The V and J genes are TRBV30 and TRBJ1-2; weak D call: TRBD1 (5 bases). The germline gives CDR1 GTSNPN, CDR2 SVGIG (reference sequence). The CDR3 extends over 14 amino acids. Trimming took 3 bases from V and 2 from J, leaving 13 bases between them. The CDR3 region has the DNA TGTGCCTGGAGCTTGGGGGGAAAGAACTATGGCTACACCTTC. It is translated as CAWSLGGKNYGYTF. Full variable domain (rest looked up from reference TRBV30 and TRBJ1-2): SQTIHQWPATLVQPVGSPLSLECTVEGTSNPNLYWYRQAAGRGLQLLFYSVGIGQISSEVPQNLSASRPQDRQFILSSKKLLLSDSGFYLCAWSLGGKNYGYTFGSGTRLTVV.

The chain couples TRBV5-1 to TRBJ2-1; 9 positions agree with TRBD1. V shed 3 bases and J 7 bases; nucleotides not matched to a gene: 8. The germline CDR1 and CDR2 sequences are SGHRS and YFSETQ. The CDR3 has 15 residues. CDR3 nucleotides: TGCGCCAGCAGCTCTGACAGGGGGAAAGGGAATGAGCAGTTCTTC. This sequence encodes CASSSDRGKGNEQFF.

V and J are TRBV10-3 and TRBJ2-5; perhaps TRBD1 as D (6 bases). The CDR3 runs to 14 residues. Germline CDR1 ENHRY, CDR2 SYGVKD. Trimming took off 7 bases at V and 0 bases at J, with 12 bases between the two ends. This CDR3 is CAINGGQYQETQYF. The CDR3 DNA reads as TGTGCCATCAATGGAGGACAGTACCAAGAGACCCAGTACTTC.

The chain joins TRBV19 to TRBJ1-1, with TRBD1 matching 8 bases. Germline lookup yields CDR1 LNHDA and CDR2 SQIVND (reference sequence). There are 14 residues in the CDR3. J gave up 0 bases and V 5 bases, and 2 bases lay outside the gene matches. CDR3 amino acids: CASSDRGMNTEAFF. The CDR3 DNA follows: TGTGCCAGTAGTGACAGGGGAATGAACACTGAAGCTTTCTTT.

The V call is TRBV6-1, the J call TRBJ1-2; TRBD1 matches 7 bases. CDR3 size: 14 residues. Germline-derived CDR1 and CDR2 are MNHNS and SASEGT. After removal of 4 bases from V and 7 bases from J, the junction contained 9 bases not matched to a gene. DNA of the CDR3: TGTGCCAGCAGTGTAGGGGGCTTTGAGTTTGGCTACACCTTC. Encoded protein: CASSVGGFEFGYTF.

V and J are TRBV6-6 and TRBJ2-2, with 8 bases that match TRBD2. From germline, CDR1 is MNHNY and CDR2 SVGAGI (reference sequence). The V and J ends lost 8 bases and 5 bases, in that order; junction bases with no gene match: 7. This CDR3 has 14 amino acids. The CDR3 DNA sequence: TGTGCCAGCTCCCCAAGACTAGCGACCGGGGAGCTGTTTTTT. Its protein is CASSPRLATGELFF.

V is TRBV27 and J is TRBJ1-2; D call uncertain. Per the germline V gene, CDR1 is MNHEY and CDR2 is SMNVEV (reference sequence). With 4 bases removed from V and 0 bases from J, the gap between germline ends came to 15 bases. This CDR3 spans 16 amino acids. CDR3 protein: CASSSLGRRTNYGYTF. The CDR3 region has the DNA TGTGCCAGCAGTTCGTTGGGGAGACGGACTAACTATGGCTACACCTTC.

This rearrangement joins TRBV19 to TRBJ1-3; the D is unclear. CDR3 length equals 15 residues. The germline gives CDR1 LNHDA, CDR2 SQIVND (reference sequence). V was clipped by 0 bases and J by 0 bases, with 6 bases between them. CDR3 loop: CASSIEGSSGNTIYF. The DNA of the CDR3 is TGTGCCAGTAGTATAGAGGGCAGCTCTGGAAACACCATATATTTT.

The genes are TRBV5-1 and TRBJ1-1, with 7 nucleotides matching TRBD1. The ends lost 4 bases at V and 1 base at J; junction bases unmatched: 4. CDR1 and CDR2 from the germline V gene are SGHRS and YFSETQ. CDR3 length: 14 amino acids. The CDR3 spells CASSTGQRNTEAFF. The CDR3, as DNA: TGCGCCAGCAGCACGGGACAGAGGAACACTGAAGCTTTCTTT.